This T cell receptor beta chain is from a study of blood T cell repertoires in COVID-19. Study in general: COVID-19 samples from acute and convalescent phases originated in the United States, Italy and Spain. PBMCs, B-cell-depleted T cells, or T cells were the source of the cDNA or gDNA that made up the material.

In the authors' workflow: Reference gene primers were amplified, and this amplification served to estimate nucleated cell counts. Sequenced by immunoSEQ multiplex PCR; TCRdb stores in-frame clones only, minus some. V and J calls and clone size are copied from that table; D and trimming were computed from the DNA. The sample records about 250,000 clones, about nine tenths being singletons. Germline-derived CDR1 and CDR2 are SEHNR and FQNEAQ (reference sequence). Trimming left V 4 bases short and J 6 bases short, with 9 bases between. The CDR3 totals 12 residues. A few counts support this clone. The chain has TRBV7-9 and TRBJ1-2; D not resolved. This receptor was identified in a woman in her 30s with active or convalescent COVID-19. Sequencing input: peripheral blood. The CDR3 loop is CASSWSVDGYTF. In nucleotides, the CDR3 is TGTGCCAGCAGCTGGAGTGTAGATGGCTACACCTTC.